This TCR beta chain was recorded in a study of identical twins. Overall study results and limits: Twin pairs had excess sharing that was weaker in beta out-of-frame sequences.

After template switching added a universal primer site, the resulting cDNA carried unique molecular identifiers. Each CDR3 protein gets one entry after TCRdb re-called the 5' RACE reads with MiXCR. The sample has about 790,000 distinct CDR3 sequences, around a sixth seen once. The CDR3 spans 13 residues. Germline loops: CDR1 DFQATT, CDR2 SNEGSKA (reference sequence). V lost 6 bases and J lost 5, with 14 bases in between. To note about this clonotype: Its antigen remains unknown.

These sequences were also reported in another study, on T cells expressing NK-cell markers. From that report: An anti-gamma-delta TCR antibody was added in several experiments. It restricted sorting to alpha-beta TCR-expressing T cells.

Sequenced sample: PBMCs. The clonotype was recovered from a woman younger than 35 in good health. This sequence joins TRBV20-1 and TRBJ2-1; D not certain. The chain's CDR3 is CSASIGLHNEQFF. The CDR3 bases are TGCAGTGCCTCTATCGGGCTCCACAATGAGCAGTTCTTC.